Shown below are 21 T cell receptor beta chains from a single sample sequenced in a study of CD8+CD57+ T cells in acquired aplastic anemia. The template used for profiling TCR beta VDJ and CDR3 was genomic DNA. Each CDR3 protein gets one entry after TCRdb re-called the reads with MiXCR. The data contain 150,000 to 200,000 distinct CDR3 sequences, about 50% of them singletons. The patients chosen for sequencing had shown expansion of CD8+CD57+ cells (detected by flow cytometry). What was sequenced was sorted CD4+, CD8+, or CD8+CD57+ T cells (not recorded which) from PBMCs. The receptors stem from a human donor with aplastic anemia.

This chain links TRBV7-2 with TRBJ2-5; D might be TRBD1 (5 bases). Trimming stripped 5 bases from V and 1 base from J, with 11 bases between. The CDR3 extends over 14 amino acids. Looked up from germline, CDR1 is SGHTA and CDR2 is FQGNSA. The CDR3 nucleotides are TGTGCCAGCAGCCCCCGGACAACCCAAGAGACCCAGTACTTC. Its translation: CASSPRTTQETQYF.

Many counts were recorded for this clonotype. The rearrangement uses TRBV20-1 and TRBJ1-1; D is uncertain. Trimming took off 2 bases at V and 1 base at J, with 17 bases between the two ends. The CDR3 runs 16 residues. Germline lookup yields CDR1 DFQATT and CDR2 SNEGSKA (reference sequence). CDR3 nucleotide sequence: TGCAGTGCTAGAAACCTCAACGGGCGGGAGAACACTGAAGCTTTCTTT. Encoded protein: CSARNLNGRENTEAFF.

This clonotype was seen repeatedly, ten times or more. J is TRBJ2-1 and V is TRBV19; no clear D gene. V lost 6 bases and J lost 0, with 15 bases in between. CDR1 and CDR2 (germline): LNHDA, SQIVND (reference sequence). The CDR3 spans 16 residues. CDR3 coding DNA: TGTGCCAGTAGCCCCCAACAGCGACACTCCTACAATGAGCAGTTCTTC. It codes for CASSPQQRHSYNEQFF.

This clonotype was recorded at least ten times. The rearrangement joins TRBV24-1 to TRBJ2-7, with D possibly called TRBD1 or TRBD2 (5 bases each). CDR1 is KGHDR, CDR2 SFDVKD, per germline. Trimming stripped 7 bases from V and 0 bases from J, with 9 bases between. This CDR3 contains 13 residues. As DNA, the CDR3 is TGTGCCACCAGGGGACCCGACTCCTACGAGCAGTACTTC. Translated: CATRGPDSYEQYF.

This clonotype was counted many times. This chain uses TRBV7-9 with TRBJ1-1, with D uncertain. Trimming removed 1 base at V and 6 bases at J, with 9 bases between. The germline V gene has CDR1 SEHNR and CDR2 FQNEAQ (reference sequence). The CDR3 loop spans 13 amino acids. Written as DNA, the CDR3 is TGTGCCAGCAGCTTAGGCATTTTGGCTGAAGCTTTCTTT. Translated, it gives CASSLGILAEAFF.

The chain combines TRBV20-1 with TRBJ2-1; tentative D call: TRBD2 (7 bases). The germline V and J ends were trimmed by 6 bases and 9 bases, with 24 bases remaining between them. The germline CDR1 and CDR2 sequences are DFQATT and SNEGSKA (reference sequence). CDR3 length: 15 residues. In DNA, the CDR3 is TGCAGTGCCAAAACCCCATTCGGCGGGGGCGGTGAGCAGTTCTTC. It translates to CSAKTPFGGGGEQFF.

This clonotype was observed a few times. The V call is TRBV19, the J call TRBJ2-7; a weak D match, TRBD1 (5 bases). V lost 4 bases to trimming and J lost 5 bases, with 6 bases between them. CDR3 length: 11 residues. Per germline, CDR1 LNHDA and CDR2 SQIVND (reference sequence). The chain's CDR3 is CASSTGNEQYF. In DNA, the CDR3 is TGTGCCAGTAGTACAGGGAACGAGCAGTACTTC.

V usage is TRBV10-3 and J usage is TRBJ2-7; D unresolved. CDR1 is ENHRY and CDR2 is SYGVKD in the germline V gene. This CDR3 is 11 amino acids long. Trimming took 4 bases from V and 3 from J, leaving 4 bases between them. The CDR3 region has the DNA TGTGCCATCAGTGCCTACTACGAGCAGTACTTC. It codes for CAISAYYEQYF.

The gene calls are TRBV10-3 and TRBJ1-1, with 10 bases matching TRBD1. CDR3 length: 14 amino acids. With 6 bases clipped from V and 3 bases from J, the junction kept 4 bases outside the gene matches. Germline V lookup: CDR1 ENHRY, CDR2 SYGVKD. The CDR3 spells CAIRGGTGDTEAFF. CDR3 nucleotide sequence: TGTGCCATCAGGGGGGGGACAGGGGACACTGAAGCTTTCTTT.

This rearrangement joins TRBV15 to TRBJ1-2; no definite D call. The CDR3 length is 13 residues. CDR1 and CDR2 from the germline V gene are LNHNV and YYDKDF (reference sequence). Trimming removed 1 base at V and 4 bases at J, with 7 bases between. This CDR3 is CATSRGQSYGYTF. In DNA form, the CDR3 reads TGTGCCACCAGCAGAGGGCAGAGCTATGGCTACACCTTC.

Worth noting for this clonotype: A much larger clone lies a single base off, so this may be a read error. The CDR3 DNA reads TGTGCCAGCAGGGCCGGGACAGGGGTGATCCACGAGCAGTACTTC. Translated, it gives CASRAGTGVIHEQYF. This rearrangement joins TRBV7-9 to TRBJ2-7, with TRBD1 matching 10 bases. Germline trimming cut 6 bases from V and 5 bases from J; bases unmatched to any gene: 10. Germline CDR1 SEHNR, CDR2 FQNEAQ (reference sequence). The CDR3 is 15 amino acids.

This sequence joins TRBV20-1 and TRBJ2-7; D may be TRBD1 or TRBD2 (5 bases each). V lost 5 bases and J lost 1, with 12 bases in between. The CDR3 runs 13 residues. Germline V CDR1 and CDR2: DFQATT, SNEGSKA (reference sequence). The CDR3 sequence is CSAYPGPSYEQYF. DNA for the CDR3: TGCAGTGCTTATCCGGGACCTTCCTACGAGCAGTACTTC.

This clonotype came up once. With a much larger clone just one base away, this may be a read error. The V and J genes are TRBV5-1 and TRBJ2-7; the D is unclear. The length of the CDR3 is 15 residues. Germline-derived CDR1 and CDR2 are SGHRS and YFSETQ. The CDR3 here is CASSLDLWITYEQHF. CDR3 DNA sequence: TGCGCCAGCAGCTTGGATCTCTGGATTACCTACGAGCAGCACTTC. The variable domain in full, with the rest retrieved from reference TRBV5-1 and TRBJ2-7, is KAGVTQTPRYLIKTRGQQVTLSCSPISGHRSVSWYQQTPGQGLQFLFEYFSETQRNKGNFPGRFSGRQFSNSRSEMNVSTLELGDSALYLCASSLDLWITYEQHFGPGTRLTVT.

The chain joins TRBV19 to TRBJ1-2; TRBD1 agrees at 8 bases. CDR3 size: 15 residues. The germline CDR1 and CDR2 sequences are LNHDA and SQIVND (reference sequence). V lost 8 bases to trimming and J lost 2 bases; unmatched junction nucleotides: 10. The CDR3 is CASLRAGQGNYGYTF. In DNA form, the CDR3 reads TGTGCCAGTTTGCGGGCAGGACAGGGAAACTATGGCTACACCTTC. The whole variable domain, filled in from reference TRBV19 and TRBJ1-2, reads DGGITQSPKYLFRKEGQNVTLSCEQNLNHDAMYWYRQDPGQGLRLIYYSQIVNDFQKGDIAEGYSVSREKKESFPLTVTSAQKNPTAFYLCASLRAGQGNYGYTFGSGTRLTVV.

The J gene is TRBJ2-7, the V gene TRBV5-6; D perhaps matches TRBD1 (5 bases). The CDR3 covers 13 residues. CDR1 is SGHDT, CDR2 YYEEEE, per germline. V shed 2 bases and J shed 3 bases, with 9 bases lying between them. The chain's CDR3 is CASSFEGDYEQYF. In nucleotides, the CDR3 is TGTGCCAGCAGCTTTGAAGGGGACTACGAGCAGTACTTC.

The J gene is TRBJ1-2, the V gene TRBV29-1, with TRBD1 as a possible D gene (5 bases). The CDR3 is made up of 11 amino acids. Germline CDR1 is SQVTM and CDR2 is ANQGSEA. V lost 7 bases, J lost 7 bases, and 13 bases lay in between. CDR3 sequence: CSESQGGGYTF. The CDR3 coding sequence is TGCAGCGAGAGTCAGGGTGGTGGCTACACCTTC.

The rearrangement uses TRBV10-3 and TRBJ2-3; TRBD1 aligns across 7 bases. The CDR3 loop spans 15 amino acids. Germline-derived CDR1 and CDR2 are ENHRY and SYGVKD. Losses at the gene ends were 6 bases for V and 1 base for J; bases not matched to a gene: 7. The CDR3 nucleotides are TGTGCCATCAGGGTAGACAGGGCTCGCACAGATACGCAGTATTTT. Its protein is CAIRVDRARTDTQYF.

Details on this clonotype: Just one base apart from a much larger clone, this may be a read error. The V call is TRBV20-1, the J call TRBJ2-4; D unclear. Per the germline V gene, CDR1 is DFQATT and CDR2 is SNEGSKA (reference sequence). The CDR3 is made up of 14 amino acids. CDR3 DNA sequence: TGCGGTGCTAGAGATCGGAGCTCGGCTCTAATTCAGTACTTC. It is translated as CGARDRSSALIQYF.

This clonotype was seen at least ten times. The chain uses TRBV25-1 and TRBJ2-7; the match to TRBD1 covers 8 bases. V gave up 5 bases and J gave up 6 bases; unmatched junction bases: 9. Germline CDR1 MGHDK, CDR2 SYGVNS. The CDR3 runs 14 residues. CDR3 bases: TGTGCCAGCAGTAAACAGGGGGAGTCGGGCGAGCAGTACTTC. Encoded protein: CASSKQGESGEQYF.

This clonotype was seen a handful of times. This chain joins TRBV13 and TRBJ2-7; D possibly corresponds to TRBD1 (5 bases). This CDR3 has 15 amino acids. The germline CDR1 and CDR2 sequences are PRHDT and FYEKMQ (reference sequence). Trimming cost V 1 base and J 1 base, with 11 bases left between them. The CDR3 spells CASSLDQGPSYEQYF. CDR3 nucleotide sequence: TGTGCCAGCAGCTTAGATCAGGGCCCTTCCTACGAGCAGTACTTC.

This CDR3 is CASSKELAGGTEQFF. The CDR3 bases are TGTGCCAGCAGCAAAGAGCTAGCGGGAGGCACTGAGCAGTTCTTC. The chain combines TRBV9 with TRBJ2-1; 11 bases agree with TRBD2. CDR3 length: 15 residues. In germline, CDR1 is SGDLS, CDR2 YYNGEE. The ends lost 4 bases at V and 9 bases at J; junction bases unmatched: 9.